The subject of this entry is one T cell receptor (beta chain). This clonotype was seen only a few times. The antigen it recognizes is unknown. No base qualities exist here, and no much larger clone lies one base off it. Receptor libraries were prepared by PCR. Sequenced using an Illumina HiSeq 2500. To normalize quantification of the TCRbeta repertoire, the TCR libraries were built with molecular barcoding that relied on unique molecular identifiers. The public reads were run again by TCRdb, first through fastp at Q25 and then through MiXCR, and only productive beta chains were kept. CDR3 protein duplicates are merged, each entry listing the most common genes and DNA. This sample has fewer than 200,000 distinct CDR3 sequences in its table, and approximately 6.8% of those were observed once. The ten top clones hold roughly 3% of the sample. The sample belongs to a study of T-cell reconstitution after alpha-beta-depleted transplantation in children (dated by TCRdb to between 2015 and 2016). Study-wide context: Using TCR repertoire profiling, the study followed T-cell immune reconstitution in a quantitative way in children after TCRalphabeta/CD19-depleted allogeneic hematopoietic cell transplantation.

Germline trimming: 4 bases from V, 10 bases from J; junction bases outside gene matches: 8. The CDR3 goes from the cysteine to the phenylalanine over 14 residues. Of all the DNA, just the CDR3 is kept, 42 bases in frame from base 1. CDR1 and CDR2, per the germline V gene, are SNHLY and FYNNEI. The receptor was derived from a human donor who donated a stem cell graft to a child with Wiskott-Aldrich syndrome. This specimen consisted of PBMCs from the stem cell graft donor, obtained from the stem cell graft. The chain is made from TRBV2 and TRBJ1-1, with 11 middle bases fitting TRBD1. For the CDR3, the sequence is CASSGTGGDLRAFF. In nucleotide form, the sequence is TGTGCCAGCAGTGGGACAGGGGGCGATTTGCGAGCTTTCTTT.